This T cell receptor (beta chain) was documented in a study of early T cells in non-severe SARS-CoV-2 infection. The V end was cut by 2 bases, the J end by 2 bases, with 10 bases between. The CDR3 has 15 amino acids. Germline V CDR1 and CDR2: SGHTA, FQGNSA. TCRdb re-called the 5' RACE reads through MiXCR, storing one row per CDR3 protein. The table shows around 40,000 distinct CDR3 sequences, with 6.8% occurring only once. In its sample, this clonotype was seen many times. The TCR originated in an adult who was a healthcare worker with PCR-confirmed SARS-CoV-2 infection or an uninfected control (not recorded which). The rearrangement uses TRBV7-2 and TRBJ2-1; D may be TRBD1 (6 bases). Here the sequenced sample was whole blood, taken at baseline. The CDR3 loop is CASSLIQGPYNEQFF. The CDR3 DNA reads as TGTGCCAGCAGCTTAATTCAGGGGCCCTACAATGAGCAGTTCTTC.